What follows describes a single TCR beta chain. No antigen is known for it. It has no much larger one-base neighbor in the sample; base qualities were not kept. Library preparation employed the immunoSEQ multiplex PCR assay. Adaptive Biotechnologies carried out high-throughput TCR-beta CDR3 sequencing of genomic DNA for most patients. The paper's processing steps were these. Adaptive's ImmunoSEQ software supplied the TCR sequencing data for under 20 patients, while MiXCR and VDJtools were used to process a few other patients. CDR3 nucleotide sequences shared by donor and recipient were removed because the origin of these sequences could not be assigned. At least 2-fold expansion over unstimulated cells and a minimum CFSE-low frequency of 0.002% (template counts) or 0.001% (read counts) were required for clones to be classified as alloreactive. Mappable clones were those detected in sequenced pre-transplant spleen, lymph node, or MLR CFSE-low populations of the donor or recipient. The cumulative frequency of alloreactive clones was calculated as a percentage of all sequences, weighted by copy number. TCRdb obtained this table from immuneACCESS and retained in-frame rearrangements with V and J assigned. These tables miss some clones; where compared with another copy, unresolved V genes account for less than half of the shortfall, and the remainder is unexplained. V, J and clone size derive from that table, while D and trimming were established from the DNA sequence. The sample data list about 16,000 clones, and approximately 89% of these were observed just once. The ten largest clones take up 6% of the sample.

Spanning cysteine to phenylalanine, the CDR3 consists of 15 amino acids. Just CDR3 DNA is preserved here, 45 bases in frame from base 1. Relative to germline, V is 5 bases shorter and J is 4 bases shorter, with 14 bases between their ends. The germline V gene (reference sequence) yields MNHEY for CDR1 and SMNVEV for CDR2. In the first month after transplant, blood samples were collected up to 4 times, and after that at least monthly when available. This sample was included in a study of graft-versus-host responses after intestinal transplantation (dated by TCRdb to about 2021). Turning to the overall study: Multivisceral, liver-intestinal, or isolated intestinal transplants were received by the recipients. Alloreactive clones were identified by sequencing pre-transplant mixed lymphocyte reaction products and comparing these products with unstimulated pre-transplant donor and recipient T cells. Of the 20 to 30 intestinal transplant recipients enrolled in the cohort, one of whom was a retransplant, a few patients without pretransplant specimens were excluded. Rather than being sequenced by the commercial service, samples from three later patients were sequenced in-house on an Illumina MiSeq and processed with MiXCR. Donor T cell macrochimerism was defined as a peak of at least 4% donor T cells among recipient peripheral blood mononuclear cells. Bulk TCR-beta CDR3 sequencing was used to track graft-versus-host and host-versus-graft alloreactive T cell clones in the graft, circulation and bone marrow after intestinal transplantation. Anti-thymocyte globulin induction was given to all recipients, followed by maintenance tacrolimus and steroids for around three years.

Here is what the overall study found, with its caveats: In the allografts of patients with donor T cell macrochimerism, GvH to HvG T cell clonal ratios were high. GvH clones were detected in recipient bone marrow, and some appeared earlier in ileal mucosa or blood, consistent with an intestinal mucosal origin. Peak levels of circulating GvH clones were associated with declines in HvG clones early after transplant. Conclusions were limited by the relatively low number and heterogeneity of intestinal transplant patients.

The receptor's source is a human patient who received an intestinal transplant, so some T cells may come from the graft donor. Material: PBMCs, obtained around 110 days after intestinal transplant. The receptor chain draws on TRBV27 and TRBJ1-4, with no D gene named confidently. The DNA is as follows: TGTGCCAGCAGTCCCTCATCAGCCTATAATGAAAAACTGTTTTTT. Protein translation: CASSPSSAYNEKLFF. The full variable domain, completed from the reference TRBV27 and TRBJ1-4 proteins outside the CDR3, reads EAQVTQNPRYLITVTGKKLTVTCSQNMNHEYMSWYRQDPGLGLRQIYYSMNVEVTDKGDVPEGYKVSRKEKRNFPLILESPSPNQTSLYFCASSPSSAYNEKLFFGSGTQLSVL.